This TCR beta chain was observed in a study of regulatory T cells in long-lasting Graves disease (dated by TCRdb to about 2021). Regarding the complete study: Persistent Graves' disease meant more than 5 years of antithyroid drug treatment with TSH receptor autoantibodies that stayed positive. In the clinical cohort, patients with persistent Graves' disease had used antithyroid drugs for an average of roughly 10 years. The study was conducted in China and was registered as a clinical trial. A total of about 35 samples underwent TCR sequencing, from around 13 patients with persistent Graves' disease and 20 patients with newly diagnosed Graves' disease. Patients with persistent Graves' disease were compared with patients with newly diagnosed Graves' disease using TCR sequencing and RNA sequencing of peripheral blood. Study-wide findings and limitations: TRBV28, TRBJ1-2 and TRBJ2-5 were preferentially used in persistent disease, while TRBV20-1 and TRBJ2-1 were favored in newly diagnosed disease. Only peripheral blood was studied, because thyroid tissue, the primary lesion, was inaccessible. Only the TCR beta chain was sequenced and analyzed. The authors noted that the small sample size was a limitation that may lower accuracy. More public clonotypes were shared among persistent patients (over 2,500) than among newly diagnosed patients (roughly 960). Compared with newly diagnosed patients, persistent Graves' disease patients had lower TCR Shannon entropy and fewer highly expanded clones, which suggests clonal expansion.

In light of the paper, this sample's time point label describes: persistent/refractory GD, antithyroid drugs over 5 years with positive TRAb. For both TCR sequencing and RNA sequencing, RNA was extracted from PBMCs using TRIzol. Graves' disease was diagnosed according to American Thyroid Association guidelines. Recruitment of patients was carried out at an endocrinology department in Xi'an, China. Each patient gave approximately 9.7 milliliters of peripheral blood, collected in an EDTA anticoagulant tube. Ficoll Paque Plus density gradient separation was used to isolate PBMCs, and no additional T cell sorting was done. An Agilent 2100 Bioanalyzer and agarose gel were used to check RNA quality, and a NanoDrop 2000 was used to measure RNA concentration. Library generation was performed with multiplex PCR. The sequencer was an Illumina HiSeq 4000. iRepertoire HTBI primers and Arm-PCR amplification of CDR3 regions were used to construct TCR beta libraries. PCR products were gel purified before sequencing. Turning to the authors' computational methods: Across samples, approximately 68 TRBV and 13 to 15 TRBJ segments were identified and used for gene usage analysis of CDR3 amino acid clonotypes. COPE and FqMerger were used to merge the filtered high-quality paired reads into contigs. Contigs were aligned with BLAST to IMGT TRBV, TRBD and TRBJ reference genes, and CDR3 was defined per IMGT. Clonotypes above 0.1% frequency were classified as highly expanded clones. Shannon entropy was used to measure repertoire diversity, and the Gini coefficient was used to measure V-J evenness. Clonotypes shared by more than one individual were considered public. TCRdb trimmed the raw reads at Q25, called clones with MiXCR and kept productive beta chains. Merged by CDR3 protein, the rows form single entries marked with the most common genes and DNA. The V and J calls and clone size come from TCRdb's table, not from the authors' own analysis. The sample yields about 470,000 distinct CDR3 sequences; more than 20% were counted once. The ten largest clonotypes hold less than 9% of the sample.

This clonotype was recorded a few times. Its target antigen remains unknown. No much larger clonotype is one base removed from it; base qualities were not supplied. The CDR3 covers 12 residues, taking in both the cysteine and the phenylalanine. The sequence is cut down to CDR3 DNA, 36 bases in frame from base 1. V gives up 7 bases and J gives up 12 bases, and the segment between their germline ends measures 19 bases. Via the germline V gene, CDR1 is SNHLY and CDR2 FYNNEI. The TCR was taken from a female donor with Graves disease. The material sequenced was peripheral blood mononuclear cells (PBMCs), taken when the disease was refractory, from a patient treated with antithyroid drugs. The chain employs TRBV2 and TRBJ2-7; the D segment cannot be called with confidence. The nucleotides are TGTGCCAGCACAACTCCCGAACCCGGCGCGTACTTC. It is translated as CASTTPEPGAYF. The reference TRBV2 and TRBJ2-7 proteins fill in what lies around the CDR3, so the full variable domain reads EPEVTQTPSHQVTQMGQEVILRCVPISNHLYFYWYRQILGQKVEFLVSFYNNEISEKSEIFDDQFSVERPDGSNFTLKIRSTKLEDSAMYFCASTTPEPGAYFGPGTRLTVT.